Given below is one T cell receptor beta chain in context. Which antigen it targets is not known. No much larger clonotype is one base removed from it; base qualities were not supplied. Each donor gave one peripheral blood draw, averaging approximately 0.11 L, which was collected into heparinised tubes. A BD FACSAria II was used to sort naive, central memory, regulatory and stem cell-like memory CD4+ T cells with a panel that included CD45RO, CCR7, CD25, CD127, CD95 and CD27. All sorted populations exceeded 95% purity. PBMCs were isolated right away by Lymphoprep density gradient centrifugation and were stained directly, without culture. To minimize batch effects, samples were stained and sorted in pairs, one healthy donor with one patient per experiment. The germline V gene specifies SGHTA as CDR1 and FQGNSA as CDR2. The CDR3 numbers 17 residues from cysteine through phenylalanine. The only DNA kept is the CDR3, 51 bases in frame from the first base. Deletion took 1 base off V and 4 bases off J, with a span of 17 bases between the germline ends.

These data come from a study of beta chain features in type 1 diabetes listed by TCRdb under 2018. Describing the broader study: No differences in mean age, gender distribution, total cell number or subset yield were found between patients and healthy donors. A total of approximately 100 million sorted cells were examined across all samples, and the number of cells per subset was strongly correlated with RNA yield. The study compared the TCRB repertoires of sorted circulating CD4+ T cell subsets in recently diagnosed type 1 diabetes patients with those in matched healthy donors. Naive and central memory subsets were obtained from all 30 or so donors, but regulatory and stem cell-like memory subsets were isolated from only 8 patients and roughly eight healthy donors. Overall study outcomes, separate from this receptor: At VDJ recombination sites, patients with type 1 diabetes made fewer insertions and deleted more nucleotides, a pattern implying thymic rearrangement abnormalities. A moderate but significant shortening of TCRB CDR3 length was observed in type 1 diabetes patients in all four CD4+ subsets. Because cDNA rather than genomic DNA was sequenced, highly expressing activated cells could have been over-represented, although no difference in activation and CD3 levels was found between groups. Because small numbers of individuals were included in the HLA sub-analyses, any influence of HLA type on TCRB rearrangement was left unresolved. The naive, central memory and regulatory TCRB repertoires appeared to resemble one another more closely among patients than among healthy donors. Shorter templates might be favored by PCR, yet because patient and control samples were amplified and corrected together, any such skew would affect both groups equally.

The entire isolated RNA was reverse transcribed using the High Capacity cDNA Reverse Transcription Kit, and thus expressed TCRB transcripts were sequenced. Deep immunoSEQ sequencing was applied to naive, central memory and regulatory T cell samples, giving an average of approximately 3.8 million total reads per sample. Sorted cells were lysed in RLT buffer, and RNA was extracted using DNase-treated RNeasy Micro or Mini kits according to cell number. To prevent cross-contamination, every cell subset was processed on its own, while patient and healthy donor samples were processed together. Using the immunoSEQ multiplex PCR, TCRB sequences were amplified from cDNA into 87-bp fragments spanning the CDR3 region. Sequencing of the amplicons was performed on the Illumina HiSeq platform. The published analysis was carried out like this. Synthetic template baselines were used to correct PCR bias computationally, reads within Hamming distance 2 were collapsed together, and singletons that could not be merged were discarded. By aligning reads against IMGT, V, D and J genes, CDR3 length, and insertions or deletions at six rearrangement sites were assigned. Within each subset, clonotype counts were normalized to sorted cell number, after which true diversity and Gini coefficients were computed with the tcR R package. The overlap coefficient, calculated on TCRB nucleotide sequences, was used to measure repertoire sharing. Out-of-frame TCRB sequences from naive cells were analyzed as a proxy for the pre-selection repertoire. TCRdb stores this immuneACCESS table with in-frame sequences only. Part of the clones is absent; in the studies checked, under half of the shortfall reflects unresolved V genes, and no reason is known for the rest. V and J calls and clone size are given by that table; D and trimming were obtained from the DNA. The sample includes around 250,000 clones, with 13% to 15% observed a single time. Clones ranked in the top ten supply approximately 0.024% of the sample.

Sequencing input: naive CD4+ T cells from blood. This specimen's cell subset or site label, interpreted: true naive CD4+ T cells. The sequence was obtained from a woman between 40 and 50 years old in good health. This chain joins TRBV7-2 to TRBJ2-1; the D gene is not confidently resolved. The DNA is as follows: TGTGCCAGCAGCTTAGTTATGTCGCCTGGGCTATACAATGAGCAGTTCTTC. This encodes CASSLVMSPGLYNEQFF.